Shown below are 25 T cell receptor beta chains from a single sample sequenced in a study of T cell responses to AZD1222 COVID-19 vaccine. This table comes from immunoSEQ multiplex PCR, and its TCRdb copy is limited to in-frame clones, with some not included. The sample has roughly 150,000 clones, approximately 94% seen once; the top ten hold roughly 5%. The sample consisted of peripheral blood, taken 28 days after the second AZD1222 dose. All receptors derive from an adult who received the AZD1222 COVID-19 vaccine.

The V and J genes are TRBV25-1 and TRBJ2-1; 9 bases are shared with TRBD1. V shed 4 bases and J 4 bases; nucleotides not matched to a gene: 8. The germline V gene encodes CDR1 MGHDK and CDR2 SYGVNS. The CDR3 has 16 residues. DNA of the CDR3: TGTGCCAGCAGTGCCCGAGGGACAGGGCCATACAATGAGCAGTTCTTC. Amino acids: CASSARGTGPYNEQFF.

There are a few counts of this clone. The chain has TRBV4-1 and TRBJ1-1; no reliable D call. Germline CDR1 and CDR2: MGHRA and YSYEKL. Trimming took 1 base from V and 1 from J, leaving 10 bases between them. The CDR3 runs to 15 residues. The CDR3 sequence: CASSQVGKGNTEAFF. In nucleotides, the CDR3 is TGCGCCAGCAGCCAAGTTGGGAAGGGGAACACTGAAGCTTTCTTT.

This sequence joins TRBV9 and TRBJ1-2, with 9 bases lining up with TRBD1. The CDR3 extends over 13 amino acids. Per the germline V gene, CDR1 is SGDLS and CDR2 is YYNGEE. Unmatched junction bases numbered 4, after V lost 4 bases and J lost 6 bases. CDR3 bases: TGTGCCAGCAGCTTTTGGACAGGGGATGGCTACACCTTC. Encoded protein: CASSFWTGDGYTF.

CDR3 residues: CSVEGLGPDGELFF. The CDR3 nucleotides read TGCAGCGTTGAGGGACTAGGGCCCGACGGGGAGCTGTTTTTT. The V call is TRBV29-1, the J call TRBJ2-2; TRBD2 matches at 8 bases. Germline-derived CDR1 and CDR2 are SQVTM and ANQGSEA. This CDR3 comprises 14 residues. V lost 3 bases, J lost 7 bases, and 7 bases stayed unmatched.

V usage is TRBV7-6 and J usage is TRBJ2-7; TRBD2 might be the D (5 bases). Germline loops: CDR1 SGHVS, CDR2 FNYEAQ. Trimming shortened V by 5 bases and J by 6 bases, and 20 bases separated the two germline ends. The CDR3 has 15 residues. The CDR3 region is CASSREGALLSEQYF. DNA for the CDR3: TGTGCCAGCAGCCGCGAGGGAGCGCTTCTTTCCGAGCAGTACTTC.

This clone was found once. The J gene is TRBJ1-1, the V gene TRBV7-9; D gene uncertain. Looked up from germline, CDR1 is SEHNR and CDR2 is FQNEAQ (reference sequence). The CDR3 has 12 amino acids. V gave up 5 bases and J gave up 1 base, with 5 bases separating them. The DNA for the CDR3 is TGTGCCAGCAGCCGGGGGAACACTGAAGCTTTCTTT. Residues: CASSRGNTEAFF.

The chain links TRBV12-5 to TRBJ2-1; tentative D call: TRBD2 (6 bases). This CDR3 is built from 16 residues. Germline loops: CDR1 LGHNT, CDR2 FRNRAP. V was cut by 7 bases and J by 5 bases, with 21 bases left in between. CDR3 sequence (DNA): TGTGCTAGTGCCGAACCCCGCGGGACCCCCCACAATGAGCAGTTCTTC. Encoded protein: CASAEPRGTPHNEQFF.

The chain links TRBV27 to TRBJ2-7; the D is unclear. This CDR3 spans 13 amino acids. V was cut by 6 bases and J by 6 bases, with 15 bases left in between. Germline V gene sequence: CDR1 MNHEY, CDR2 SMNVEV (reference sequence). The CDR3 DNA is TGTGCCAGCAGCACCCTCCAGAGTAGCGAGCAGTACTTC. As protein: CASSTLQSSEQYF.

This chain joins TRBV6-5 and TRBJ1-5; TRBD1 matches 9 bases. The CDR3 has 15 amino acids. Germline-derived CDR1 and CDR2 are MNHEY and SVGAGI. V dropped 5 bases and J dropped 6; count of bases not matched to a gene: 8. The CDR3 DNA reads TGTGCCAGCAGTACCCCCGGGACAGGGTTTCAGCCCCAGCATTTT. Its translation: CASSTPGTGFQPQHF.

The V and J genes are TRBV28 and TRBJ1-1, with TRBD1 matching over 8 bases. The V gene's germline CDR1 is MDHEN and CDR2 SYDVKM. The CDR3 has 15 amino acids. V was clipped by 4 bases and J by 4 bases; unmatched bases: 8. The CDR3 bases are TGTGCCAGCAGTTCCCAGGGGGCGGGGGCCACTGAAGCTTTCTTT. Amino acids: CASSSQGAGATEAFF.

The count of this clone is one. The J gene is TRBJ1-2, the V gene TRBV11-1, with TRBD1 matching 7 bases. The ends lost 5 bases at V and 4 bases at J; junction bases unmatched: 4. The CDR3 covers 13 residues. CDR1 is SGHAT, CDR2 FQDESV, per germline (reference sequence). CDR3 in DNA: TGTGCCAGCAGCAGGGACAGCCTCTATGGCTACACCTTC. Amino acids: CASSRDSLYGYTF.

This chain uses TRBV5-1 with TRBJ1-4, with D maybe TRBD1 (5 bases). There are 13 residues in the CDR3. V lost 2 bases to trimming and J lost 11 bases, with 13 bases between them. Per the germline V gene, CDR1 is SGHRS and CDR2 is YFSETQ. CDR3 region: CASSFSDRDKLFF. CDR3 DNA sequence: TGCGCCAGCAGCTTCAGCGACCGGGACAAACTGTTTTTT.

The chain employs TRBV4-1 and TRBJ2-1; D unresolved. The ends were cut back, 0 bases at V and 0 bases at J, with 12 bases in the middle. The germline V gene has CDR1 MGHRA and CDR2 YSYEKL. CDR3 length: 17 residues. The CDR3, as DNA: TGCGCCAGCAGCCAAGAGAGGCTAGAGAGCTCCTACAATGAGCAGTTCTTC. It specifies CASSQERLESSYNEQFF.

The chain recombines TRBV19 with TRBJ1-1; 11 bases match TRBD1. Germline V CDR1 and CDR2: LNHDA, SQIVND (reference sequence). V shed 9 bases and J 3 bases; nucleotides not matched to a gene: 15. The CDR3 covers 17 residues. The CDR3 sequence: CASQPGQGGLRDTEAFF. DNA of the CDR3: TGTGCCAGCCAACCGGGACAGGGGGGATTGAGAGACACTGAAGCTTTCTTT.

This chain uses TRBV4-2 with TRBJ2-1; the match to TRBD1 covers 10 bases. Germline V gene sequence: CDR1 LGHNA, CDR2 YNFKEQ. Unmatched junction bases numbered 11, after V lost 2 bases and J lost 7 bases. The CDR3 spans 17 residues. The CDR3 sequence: CASSQIGGQGVGNEQFF. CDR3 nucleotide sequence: TGTGCCAGCAGCCAAATCGGAGGACAGGGGGTTGGGAATGAGCAGTTCTTC.

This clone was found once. The CDR3 nucleotides are TGTGCCAGTAGTACCCTCCCCGGGACAGGTTACAATGAGCAGTTCTTC. The encoded protein is CASSTLPGTGYNEQFF. V is TRBV19 and J is TRBJ2-1; 8 nucleotides agree with TRBD1. This CDR3 has 16 residues. Germline CDR1 LNHDA, CDR2 SQIVND (reference sequence). V shed 4 bases, J shed 4 bases, and the junction held 9 bases outside the gene matches.

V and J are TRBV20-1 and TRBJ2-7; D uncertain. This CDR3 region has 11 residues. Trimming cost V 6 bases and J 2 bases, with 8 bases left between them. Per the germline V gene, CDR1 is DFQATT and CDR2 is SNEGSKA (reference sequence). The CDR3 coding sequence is TGCAGTGCCACAAAAACCTACGAGCAGTACTTC. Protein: CSATKTYEQYF.

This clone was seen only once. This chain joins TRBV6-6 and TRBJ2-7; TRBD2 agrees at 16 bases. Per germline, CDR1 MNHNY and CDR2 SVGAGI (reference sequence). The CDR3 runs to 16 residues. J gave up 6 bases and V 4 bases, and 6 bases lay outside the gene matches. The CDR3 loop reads CASSSGTSGRALEQYF. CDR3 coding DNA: TGTGCCAGCAGTTCCGGGACTAGCGGGAGGGCCCTCGAGCAGTACTTC.

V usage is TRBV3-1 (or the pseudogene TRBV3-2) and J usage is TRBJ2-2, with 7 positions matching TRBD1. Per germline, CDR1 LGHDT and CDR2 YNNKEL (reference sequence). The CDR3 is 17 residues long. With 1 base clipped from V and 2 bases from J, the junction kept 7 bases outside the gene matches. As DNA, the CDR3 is TGTGCCAGCAGCCAAGGACACACAGGGGCCAACACCGGGGAGCTGTTTTTT. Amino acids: CASSQGHTGANTGELFF.

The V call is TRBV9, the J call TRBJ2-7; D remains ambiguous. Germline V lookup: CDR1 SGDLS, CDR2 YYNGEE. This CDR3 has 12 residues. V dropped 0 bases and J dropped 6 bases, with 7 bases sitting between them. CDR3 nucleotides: TGTGCCAGCAGCGTAGTGGCTGGCGAGCAGTACTTC. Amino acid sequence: CASSVVAGEQYF.

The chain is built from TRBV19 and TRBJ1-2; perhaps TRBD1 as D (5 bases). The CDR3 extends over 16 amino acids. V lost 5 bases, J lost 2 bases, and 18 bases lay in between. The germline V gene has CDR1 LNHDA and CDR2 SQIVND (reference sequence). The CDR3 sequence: CASSPAPSGANYGYTF. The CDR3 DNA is TGTGCCAGTAGTCCCGCCCCGTCCGGGGCCAACTATGGCTACACCTTC. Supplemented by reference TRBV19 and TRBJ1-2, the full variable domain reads DGGITQSPKYLFRKEGQNVTLSCEQNLNHDAMYWYRQDPGQGLRLIYYSQIVNDFQKGDIAEGYSVSREKKESFPLTVTSAQKNPTAFYLCASSPAPSGANYGYTFGSGTRLTVV.

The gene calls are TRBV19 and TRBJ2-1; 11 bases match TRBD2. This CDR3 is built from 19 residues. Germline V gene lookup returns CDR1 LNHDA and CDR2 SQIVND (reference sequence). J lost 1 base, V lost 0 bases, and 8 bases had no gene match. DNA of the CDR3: TGTGCCAGTAGTATAGAGGGGGCTAGCGGGAGGCCTTCCTACAATGAGCAGTTCTTC. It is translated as CASSIEGASGRPSYNEQFF.

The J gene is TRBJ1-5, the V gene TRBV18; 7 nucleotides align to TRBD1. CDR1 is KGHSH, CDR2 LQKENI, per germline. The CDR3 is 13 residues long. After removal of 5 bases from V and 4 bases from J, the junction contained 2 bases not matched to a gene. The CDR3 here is CASSDRANQPQHF. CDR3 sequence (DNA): TGTGCCAGCTCAGACAGGGCGAATCAGCCCCAGCATTTT.

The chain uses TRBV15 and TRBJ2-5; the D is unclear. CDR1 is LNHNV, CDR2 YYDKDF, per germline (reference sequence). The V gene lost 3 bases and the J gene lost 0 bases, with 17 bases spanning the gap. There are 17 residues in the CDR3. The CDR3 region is CATSSLSMAGYQETQYF. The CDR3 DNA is TGTGCCACCAGCAGTCTATCAATGGCAGGCTACCAAGAGACCCAGTACTTC.

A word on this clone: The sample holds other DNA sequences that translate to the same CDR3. Here the CDR3 DNA reads TGTGCCTGGAGTGTGAGGGGGACTGAAGCTTTCTTT. Translating it yields CAWSVRGTEAFF. The V gene is TRBV30, the J gene TRBJ1-1, with D possibly being TRBD1 (6 bases). CDR1 is GTSNPN and CDR2 is SVGIG in the germline V gene (reference sequence). The germline V and J ends were trimmed by 0 bases and 5 bases, with 7 bases remaining between them. This CDR3 is built from 12 residues.